This TCR beta chain was identified in a study of identical twins. The germline V gene encodes CDR1 DFQATT and CDR2 SNEGSKA (reference sequence). There are 13 residues in the CDR3. V dropped 3 bases and J dropped 4; count of bases not matched to a gene: 5. MiXCR, applied by TCRdb to the 5' RACE reads, yields one record per CDR3 protein. The sample records 250,000 or so distinct CDR3 sequences, about 8% being singletons. The data were also submitted as part of a second study, on yellow fever vaccine responses in identical twins.

The sequence derives from a woman under 30 in good health. The rearrangement links TRBV20-1 to TRBJ2-5; the match to TRBD1 covers 7 bases. Specimen: CD8+ T cells sorted from blood. The CDR3 loop is CSASRQGGETQYF. DNA for the CDR3: TGCAGTGCTAGCCGACAGGGTGGAGAGACCCAGTACTTC.